One and the same sample provided the 27 T cell receptor beta chains below, sequenced in a study of T cell responses to AZD1222 COVID-19 vaccine. TCRdb keeps only in-frame clones here, not all; method: immunoSEQ multiplex PCR. The table has fewer than 100,000 clones, 70% to 90% seen once. Source: peripheral blood, taken 28 days after the second AZD1222 dose. The receptors stem from an adult who received the AZD1222 COVID-19 vaccine.

The V gene is TRBV2, the J gene TRBJ1-1; no reliable D call. Germline V gene data show CDR1 as SNHLY and CDR2 as FYNNEI. The ends were cut back, 2 bases at V and 8 bases at J, with 9 bases in the middle. This CDR3 has 12 residues. For the CDR3, the DNA is TGTGCCAGCAGTGAAATGCCACGAGAAGCTTTCTTT. Amino acids: CASSEMPREAFF.

The CDR3 region is CASSPGTNYGEQYF. CDR3 nucleotide sequence: TGTGCCAGCAGTCCGGGGACGAACTACGGGGAGCAGTACTTC. V is TRBV27 and J is TRBJ2-7, with D perhaps TRBD1 or TRBD2 (5 bases each). Germline V lookup: CDR1 MNHEY, CDR2 SMNVEV (reference sequence). Trimming pared 5 bases from V and 7 bases from J, leaving 18 bases between. CDR3 length: 14 amino acids.

This clone appeared once. The chain has TRBV7-6 and TRBJ2-1; TRBD1 aligns across 8 bases. J was trimmed by 6 bases and V by 4 bases; bases with no gene match: 5. This CDR3 region has 14 residues. The germline V gene has CDR1 SGHVS and CDR2 FNYEAQ. The CDR3 spells CASSSTTGGNEQFF. The DNA of the CDR3 is TGTGCCAGCAGCTCCACCACAGGGGGCAATGAGCAGTTCTTC.

The rearrangement uses TRBV6-1 and TRBJ1-4; no clear D. Trimming pared 2 bases from V and 5 bases from J, leaving 9 bases between. The germline CDR1 and CDR2 sequences are MNHNS and SASEGT. The CDR3 length is 14 residues. The CDR3 region has the DNA TGTGCCAGCAGTGAAATCCGAGGGAATGAAAAACTGTTTTTT. Residues: CASSEIRGNEKLFF.

This chain links TRBV11-2 with TRBJ1-1; TRBD1 aligns across 7 bases. The V gene end was trimmed by 5 bases and the J gene end by 1 base; junction bases not matched to a gene: 7. This CDR3 contains 15 residues. Germline CDR1 and CDR2: SGHAT and FQNNGV. The CDR3 loop reads CASSPRNRGNTEAFF. The CDR3 DNA follows: TGTGCCAGCAGCCCTCGTAACAGGGGGAACACTGAAGCTTTCTTT.

The J gene is TRBJ2-2, the V gene TRBV5-1; no definite D call. The length of the CDR3 is 13 residues. V was clipped by 4 bases and J by 8 bases, with 12 bases between them. The germline gives CDR1 SGHRS, CDR2 YFSETQ. The CDR3 spells CASSPTLQGELFF. The CDR3, as DNA: TGCGCCAGCAGCCCGACACTCCAAGGGGAGCTGTTTTTT.

The rearrangement uses TRBV11-2 and TRBJ1-5; 9 nucleotides line up with TRBD1. The CDR3 spans 15 residues. The germline V gene encodes CDR1 SGHAT and CDR2 FQNNGV. Trimming cost V 5 bases and J 1 base; bases outside gene matches: 3. The chain's CDR3 is CASSPQGASNQPQHF. CDR3 sequence (DNA): TGTGCCAGCAGCCCACAGGGGGCAAGCAATCAGCCCCAGCATTTT.

The chain links TRBV9 to TRBJ1-2, with TRBD1 as a possible D gene (6 bases). This CDR3 has 14 amino acids. The V end lost 0 bases, the J end lost 7 bases, and 13 bases lay between the germline ends. Germline CDR1 SGDLS, CDR2 YYNGEE. The CDR3 reads CASSVAPGASGYTF. The DNA of the CDR3 is TGTGCCAGCAGCGTAGCCCCAGGGGCGAGTGGCTACACCTTC. Using reference TRBV9 and TRBJ1-2 for the parts outside the CDR3, the full variable domain is DSGVTQTPKHLITATGQRVTLRCSPRSGDLSVYWYQQSLDQGLQFLIQYYNGEERAKGNILERFSAQQFPDLHSELNLSSLELGDSALYFCASSVAPGASGYTFGSGTRLTVV.

A single count supports this clone. The chain carries TRBV2 and TRBJ2-7, with 8 bases aligning to TRBD1. Germline CDR1 SNHLY, CDR2 FYNNEI. Trimming removed 5 bases from V and 0 bases from J; junction bases left unmatched: 9. CDR3 length: 16 amino acids. The CDR3 nucleotides read TGTGCCAGCAGTTCCGACAGGGGTCCGACCTCCTACGAGCAGTACTTC. Translated: CASSSDRGPTSYEQYF.

The genes are TRBV5-8 and TRBJ1-5, with 7 nucleotides matching TRBD1. The V gene end was trimmed by 0 bases and the J gene end by 7 bases; junction bases not matched to a gene: 1. The CDR3 totals 13 residues. Per germline, CDR1 SGHTS and CDR2 YDEGEE. This CDR3 reads CASSLEQGQPQHF. The CDR3 coding sequence is TGTGCCAGCAGCTTGGAACAGGGGCAGCCCCAGCATTTT.

The chain links TRBV6-1 to TRBJ1-4; D call uncertain. The germline CDR1 and CDR2 sequences are MNHNS and SASEGT. The CDR3 totals 16 residues. Trimming stripped 2 bases from V and 0 bases from J, with 10 bases between. CDR3 nucleotide sequence: TGTGCCAGCAGTGAATTTGGGATTGCAACTAATGAAAAACTGTTTTTT. Protein: CASSEFGIATNEKLFF.

The chain recombines TRBV6-5 with TRBJ1-2; D is unresolved. This CDR3 has 15 amino acids. The V end was cut by 2 bases, the J end by 0 bases, with 10 bases between. The germline gives CDR1 MNHEY, CDR2 SVGAGI. CDR3 in amino acids: CASSYPLDSNYGYTF. The CDR3 DNA follows: TGTGCCAGCAGTTACCCCTTGGACTCTAACTATGGCTACACCTTC.

This rearrangement joins TRBV3-1 (or the pseudogene TRBV3-2) to TRBJ1-1; no firm D call. Trimming took 0 bases from V and 0 from J, leaving 8 bases between them. CDR3 length equals 15 residues. Germline assignment: CDR1 LGHDT and CDR2 YNNKEL (reference sequence). In DNA, the CDR3 is TGTGCCAGCAGCCAAGAGAGCAACATGAACACTGAAGCTTTCTTT. It specifies CASSQESNMNTEAFF.

The CDR3: CASSVGLATDTQYF. In nucleotides, the CDR3 is TGTGCCAGCAGCGTAGGTCTAGCGACAGATACGCAGTATTTT. This chain links TRBV9 with TRBJ2-3; tentative D call: TRBD2 (6 bases). The length of the CDR3 is 14 residues. V was trimmed by 0 bases and J by 3 bases, leaving 8 bases between them. Germline V gene lookup returns CDR1 SGDLS and CDR2 YYNGEE.

The rearrangement links TRBV4-3 to TRBJ2-5; 9 nucleotides match TRBD2. From germline, CDR1 is LGHNA and CDR2 YSLEER. After removal of 2 bases from V and 2 bases from J, the junction contained 6 bases not matched to a gene. The CDR3 length is 16 residues. The CDR3 nucleotides are TGCGCCAGCAGCCAACATGAAGCGGGGGGACAAGAGACCCAGTACTTC. Translating gives CASSQHEAGGQETQYF.

This clone was counted a few times. The chain has TRBV5-8 and TRBJ1-1; D is unclear. This CDR3 has 14 residues. CDR1 is SGHTS, CDR2 YDEGEE, per germline. V lost 3 bases and J 0 bases, leaving 9 bases between the germline ends. This chain's CDR3 is CASSSHLMNTEAFF. The CDR3 coding sequence is TGTGCCAGCAGCTCTCACCTTATGAACACTGAAGCTTTCTTT.

The chain recombines TRBV12-5 with TRBJ2-5; D possibly corresponds to TRBD2 (7 bases). The CDR3 is 12 amino acids. Deletions cut 7 bases from V and 8 bases from J, with 14 bases between. Per the germline V gene, CDR1 is LGHNT and CDR2 is FRNRAP. The CDR3 DNA sequence: TGTGCTAGTGCCCTTGGGGGGGCTACCCAGTACTTC. Its translation: CASALGGATQYF.

This clone occurred once. CDR3 nucleotide sequence: TGTGCCAGCCTGGGACAGGGGCTTTCACCCCTCCACTTT. Protein product: CASLGQGLSPLHF. The chain links TRBV28 to TRBJ1-6, with TRBD1 matching over 10 bases. This CDR3 spans 13 amino acids. Germline V gene sequence: CDR1 MDHEN, CDR2 SYDVKM. V lost 8 bases to trimming and J lost 9 bases; unmatched junction nucleotides: 4.

This chain joins TRBV14 and TRBJ1-2, with D perhaps TRBD1 (5 bases). Deletions cut 7 bases from V and 4 bases from J, with 13 bases between. The germline CDR1 and CDR2 sequences are SGHDN and FVKESK. The CDR3 runs 13 residues. In nucleotides, the CDR3 is TGTGCCAGCACTCGTCAGGGTGTCTATGGCTACACCTTC. It encodes CASTRQGVYGYTF.

The J gene is TRBJ2-7, the V gene TRBV20-1, with no clear D. The germline CDR1 and CDR2 sequences are DFQATT and SNEGSKA (reference sequence). V dropped 6 bases and J dropped 7 bases, with 10 bases sitting between them. This CDR3 comprises 10 residues. DNA for the CDR3: TGCAGTGCCAGACCCTGGGAGCAGTACTTC. Translated, it gives CSARPWEQYF.

The chain combines TRBV14 with TRBJ1-5, with D hard to call. The germline V gene has CDR1 SGHDN and CDR2 FVKESK. The V and J ends lost 1 base and 7 bases respectively, with 5 bases between them. This CDR3 spans 12 amino acids. The CDR3 sequence: CASSQGYQPQHF. The CDR3 nucleotides are TGTGCCAGCAGCCAAGGGTACCAGCCCCAGCATTTT.

The chain recombines TRBV6-2 or TRBV6-3 with TRBJ1-1; the D is unclear. The V end was cut by 0 bases, the J end by 1 base, with 9 bases between. CDR3 length equals 15 residues. CDR1 and CDR2 (germline): MNHEY, SVGEGT. Here the CDR3 reads CASSYSEAGNTEAFF. CDR3 nucleotides: TGTGCCAGCAGTTACTCCGAGGCCGGGAACACTGAAGCTTTCTTT.

This chain links TRBV6-5 with TRBJ1-5, with D uncertain. The length of the CDR3 is 14 residues. Trimming removed 6 bases at V and 0 bases at J, with 9 bases between. Germline CDR1 is MNHEY and CDR2 is SVGAGI. This CDR3 is CASRPGRSNQPQHF. The CDR3 nucleotides read TGTGCCAGCAGGCCGGGCCGTAGCAATCAGCCCCAGCATTTT.

The chain is built from TRBV5-1 and TRBJ1-3, with 9 positions matching TRBD1. The V and J ends lost 4 bases and 4 bases, in that order; junction bases with no gene match: 6. From germline, CDR1 is SGHRS and CDR2 YFSETQ. This CDR3 spans 15 amino acids. The DNA for the CDR3 is TGCGCCAGCAGCGCCCCCGGACAGGGGGGAAACACCATATATTTT. Residues: CASSAPGQGGNTIYF.

This chain joins TRBV29-1 and TRBJ2-1; D not certain. The CDR3 consists of 14 residues. Trimming took off 6 bases at V and 4 bases at J, with 16 bases between the two ends. Germline V gives CDR1 SQVTM, CDR2 ANQGSEA. This chain's CDR3 is CSVPGPLRYNEQFF. The CDR3 DNA follows: TGCAGCGTGCCCGGGCCCCTGCGGTACAATGAGCAGTTCTTC.

The chain recombines TRBV7-3 with TRBJ1-2; 7 nucleotides agree with TRBD1. Germline V CDR1 and CDR2: SGHTA, FQGTGA. The CDR3 covers 15 residues. V trimming: 0 bases; J trimming: 5 bases; junction bases outside the gene matches: 6. CDR3 region: CASSLTSAGGYGYTF. The CDR3 region has the DNA TGTGCCAGCAGCTTAACGTCGGCAGGGGGGTATGGCTACACCTTC.

This chain connects TRBV5-6 to TRBJ2-5; tentatively, D is TRBD2 (5 bases). CDR1 SGHDT and CDR2 YYEEEE come from the germline V gene. V was shortened by 3 bases and J by 1 base, with 19 bases between the two germline ends. CDR3 length: 17 amino acids. CDR3 nucleotide sequence: TGTGCCAGCAGCTCTTGGGGTCGAAGCGGCCTCCAAGAGACCCAGTACTTC. Residues: CASSSWGRSGLQETQYF.